A single sample gave rise to the 22 T cell receptor beta chains below, sequenced in a study of cytomegalovirus exposure and HLA in healthy donors. Amplification used 60 Vbeta primers and 13 Jbeta primers. Profiled with immunoSEQ multiplex PCR; TCRdb holds only in-frame clones, not every one. The sample records 150,000 to 200,000 clones, about 80% being singletons. Specimen: PBMCs. These TCRs come from a young woman in good health and CMV-seropositive.

V usage is TRBV10-2 and J usage is TRBJ1-1; tentative D call: TRBD1 (5 bases). Germline assignment: CDR1 WSHSY and CDR2 SAAADI. This CDR3 is 15 amino acids long. V was cut by 0 bases and J by 7 bases, with 15 bases left in between. The CDR3 nucleotides read TGCGCCAGCAGTGAGTCGTTTCAGGGCCAATTTGAAGCTTTCTTT. Its protein is CASSESFQGQFEAFF.

This clone was seen only a few times. The CDR3 nucleotides are TGTGCCAGCAGCTATGGGGGGATGGACACTGAAGCTTTCTTT. Residues: CASSYGGMDTEAFF. This chain connects TRBV11-2 to TRBJ1-1; TRBD1 might be the D (5 bases). Trimming removed 4 bases at V and 3 bases at J, with 12 bases between. Germline CDR1 and CDR2: SGHAT and FQNNGV. The CDR3 sequence is 14 residues long.

This chain links TRBV28 with TRBJ1-2, with 9 bases fitting TRBD1. J gave up 6 bases and V 6 bases, and 8 bases lay outside the gene matches. CDR3 length: 14 amino acids. CDR1 and CDR2 from the germline V gene are MDHEN and SYDVKM. The CDR3 protein is CASRRGTGYDGYTF. The CDR3 bases are TGTGCCAGCAGGCGGGGGACAGGGTACGATGGCTACACCTTC.

The chain combines TRBV27 with TRBJ2-5, with TRBD2 identical over 10 bases. The J call is doubtful: the DNA matches TRBJ2-7 better. This CDR3 has 15 residues. CDR1 MNHEY and CDR2 SMNVEV come from the germline V gene (reference sequence). The CDR3 is CASRRTSGTPYEQYF. DNA for the CDR3: TGTGCCAGCAGACGGACTAGCGGAACCCCCTACGAGCAGTACTTC.

The chain recombines TRBV7-2 with TRBJ2-1, with TRBD1 identical over 8 bases. In germline, CDR1 is SGHTA, CDR2 FQGNSA. The ends lost 0 bases at V and 7 bases at J; junction bases unmatched: 5. The CDR3 is made up of 15 amino acids. The CDR3 region is CASSLARTGPNEQFF. The CDR3 DNA is TGTGCCAGCAGCTTAGCCCGGACAGGGCCAAATGAGCAGTTCTTC.

This clone occurred a few times. V gene TRBV6-6 combines with J gene TRBJ2-5, with 12 positions matching TRBD2. CDR3 size: 16 residues. Germline lookup yields CDR1 MNHNY and CDR2 SVGAGI (reference sequence). Germline trimming cut 6 bases from V and 4 bases from J; bases unmatched to any gene: 9. CDR3 sequence reads: CASRPLLAGGRETQYF. The CDR3 DNA is TGTGCCAGCAGACCGTTACTAGCGGGGGGCAGAGAGACCCAGTACTTC.

In its sample, this clone was seen a few times. The gene calls are TRBV27 and TRBJ1-2; 8 bases line up with TRBD1. This CDR3 contains 13 residues. In germline, CDR1 is MNHEY, CDR2 SMNVEV (reference sequence). Trimming at V came to 4 bases and at J to 6 bases, leaving 4 bases not matched to a gene. CDR3 sequence reads: CASSSRQGNGYTF. As DNA, the CDR3 is TGTGCCAGCAGTTCCCGACAGGGGAATGGCTACACCTTC.

CDR3 region: CAWIEGQGVGKLFF. CDR3 sequence (DNA): TGTGCCTGGATAGAAGGACAGGGGGTCGGAAAACTGTTTTTT. J is TRBJ1-4 and V is TRBV30; 10 bases are shared with TRBD1. V was pared by 4 bases and J by 10 bases, with 9 bases of the junction left unmatched. The length of the CDR3 is 14 residues. Per the germline V gene, CDR1 is GTSNPN and CDR2 is SVGIG (reference sequence).

The chain employs TRBV29-1 and TRBJ1-2, with a tentative D call TRBD1 (5 bases). The V gene's germline CDR1 is SQVTM and CDR2 ANQGSEA. V lost 7 bases, J lost 4 bases, and 19 bases lay in between. The CDR3 has 14 amino acids. For the CDR3, the DNA is TGCAGCGCCGACTGGGGGGAGGGTGGCTATGGCTACACCTTC. As protein: CSADWGEGGYGYTF.

The rearrangement links TRBV18 to TRBJ1-4; a possible D gene is TRBD1 (5 bases). Looked up from germline, CDR1 is KGHSH and CDR2 is LQKENI. This CDR3 has 16 residues. V gave up 2 bases and J gave up 3 bases, with 13 bases separating them. This CDR3 is CASSPTVGVSNEKLFF. For the CDR3, the DNA is TGTGCCAGCTCACCAACAGTAGGGGTCTCTAATGAAAAACTGTTTTTT. Filled out from reference TRBV18 and TRBJ1-4, the complete variable domain reads NAGVMQNPRHLVRRRGQEARLRCSPMKGHSHVYWYRQLPEEGLKFMVYLQKENIIDESGMPKERFSAEFPKEGPSILRIQQVVRGDSAAYFCASSPTVGVSNEKLFFGSGTQLSVL.

V gene TRBV11-2 combines with J gene TRBJ2-7, with TRBD1 matching 7 bases. CDR3 length: 14 amino acids. From germline, CDR1 is SGHAT and CDR2 FQNNGV. V lost 5 bases to trimming and J lost 3 bases; unmatched junction nucleotides: 7. CDR3 protein: CASSPIGTVYEQYF. The CDR3 DNA is TGTGCCAGCAGCCCGATCGGGACAGTCTACGAGCAGTACTTC.

This rearrangement joins TRBV5-5 to TRBJ1-2; TRBD1 matches 10 bases. This CDR3 contains 15 residues. Germline V gene sequence: CDR1 SGHKS, CDR2 YYEKEE (reference sequence). V was clipped by 5 bases and J by 8 bases; unmatched bases: 12. CDR3 in amino acids: CASSLVPGQGYGYTF. The DNA of the CDR3 is TGTGCCAGCAGTCTCGTCCCGGGACAGGGGTACGGCTACACCTTC.

This clone was counted between two and nine times. This chain links TRBV15 with TRBJ2-5; D is ambiguous. Trimming removed 5 bases at V and 2 bases at J, with 12 bases between. Germline V gene sequence: CDR1 LNHNV, CDR2 YYDKDF (reference sequence). This CDR3 comprises 14 residues. The CDR3 bases are TGTGCCACCAGCCCCCTTCCGTCGCAAGAGACCCAGTACTTC. Protein sequence: CATSPLPSQETQYF.

The chain has TRBV27 and TRBJ2-1; 9 bases fit TRBD2. V shed 2 bases and J 2 bases; nucleotides not matched to a gene: 7. The CDR3 is 17 residues long. From germline, CDR1 is MNHEY and CDR2 SMNVEV (reference sequence). The CDR3 DNA reads as TGTGCCAGCAGTTTAGACACCGGGACTAGCCCCTACAATGAGCAGTTCTTC. Translated: CASSLDTGTSPYNEQFF.

The V call is TRBV10-2, the J call TRBJ1-1; D remains ambiguous. The CDR3 runs to 14 residues. Trimming took off 3 bases at V and 8 bases at J, with 16 bases between the two ends. The germline CDR1 and CDR2 sequences are WSHSY and SAAADI. CDR3 region: CASSEVRGPPEAFF. The CDR3, as DNA: TGCGCCAGCAGTGAAGTAAGAGGCCCGCCCGAAGCTTTCTTT.

The V call is TRBV23-1, the J call TRBJ2-5; D possibly corresponds to TRBD1 (6 bases). TRBV23-1 is sorted into the ORF group, with uncertain function. With 7 bases removed from V and 5 bases from J, the gap between germline ends came to 35 bases. This CDR3 is 20 amino acids long. Here the CDR3 reads CASTPPGPLQQGTKDETQYF. CDR3 DNA sequence: TGCGCCAGCACTCCCCCTGGCCCCCTACAACAGGGAACGAAGGATGAGACCCAGTACTTC.

The V and J genes are TRBV6-1 and TRBJ2-1; D call uncertain. Trimming took 6 bases from V and 9 from J, leaving 21 bases between them. CDR1 and CDR2 from the germline V gene are MNHNS and SASEGT. The CDR3 consists of 15 residues. The CDR3 reads CASRELVAARSEQFF. The CDR3 bases are TGTGCCAGCAGGGAACTGGTGGCCGCGAGGAGTGAGCAGTTCTTC.

V is TRBV9 and J is TRBJ2-5; 7 bases line up with TRBD2. Germline trimming cut 0 bases from V and 7 bases from J; bases unmatched to any gene: 3. The CDR3 runs to 13 residues. CDR1 is SGDLS, CDR2 YYNGEE, per germline. The CDR3 region has the DNA TGTGCCAGCAGCGTAGACCCGGGGGGGACCCAGTACTTC. Its protein product is CASSVDPGGTQYF.

V and J are TRBV7-2 and TRBJ1-5, with 7 bases that match TRBD1. This CDR3 has 14 residues. Trimming at V came to 3 bases and at J to 6 bases, leaving 5 bases not matched to a gene. The germline CDR1 and CDR2 sequences are SGHTA and FQGNSA. DNA for the CDR3: TGTGCCAGCAGCTTTACGACAGGGCGTCAGCCCCAGCATTTT. Translating gives CASSFTTGRQPQHF.

V usage is TRBV5-1 and J usage is TRBJ1-5; D unclear. The CDR3 totals 13 residues. V gave up 9 bases and J gave up 5 bases, with 15 bases separating them. Germline lookup yields CDR1 SGHRS and CDR2 YFSETQ. The CDR3 coding sequence is TGCGCCACCATAATGAGGAAGGATCAGCCCCAGCATTTT. It specifies CATIMRKDQPQHF. The variable domain in full, with the rest retrieved from reference TRBV5-1 and TRBJ1-5, is KAGVTQTPRYLIKTRGQQVTLSCSPISGHRSVSWYQQTPGQGLQFLFEYFSETQRNKGNFPGRFSGRQFSNSRSEMNVSTLELGDSALYLCATIMRKDQPQHFGDGTRLSIL.

Only one count was recorded for this clone. This sequence joins TRBV7-2 and TRBJ2-7, with no clear D. The CDR3 contains 13 residues. Germline assignment: CDR1 SGHTA and CDR2 FQGNSA. V shed 10 bases and J shed 2 bases, with 15 bases lying between them. CDR3 sequence reads: CATRVLAAYEQYF. In nucleotides, the CDR3 is TGTGCCACCCGGGTCTTGGCCGCCTACGAGCAGTACTTC.

The chain has TRBV6-5 and TRBJ2-2, with D possibly being TRBD1 (6 bases). V lost 6 bases to trimming and J lost 4 bases, with 12 bases between them. Germline assignment: CDR1 MNHEY and CDR2 SVGAGI. This CDR3 contains 14 residues. The CDR3 region is CASSSGTITGELFF. The CDR3, as DNA: TGTGCCAGCAGCTCCGGGACAATCACCGGGGAGCTGTTTTTT.